This T cell receptor beta chain was obtained from a study of PD-L1 blockade in urothelial cancer (TCRdb year 2017). With regard to the full study: All patients started therapy in about 2014 and received atezolizumab 1,200 mg intravenously every 3 weeks. Progression-free survival longer than 6 months counted as durable clinical benefit, and TCR features were additionally tested against both progression-free and overall survival. The study, an exploratory multi-omic analysis, examined somatic, immune and clinical correlates of response to PD-L1 blockade with atezolizumab in urothelial cancer. Blood samples gave median yields of about 150,000 T cells and over 80,000 unique TCRs, along with a median clonality of 0.080. Nine patients reached durable clinical benefit, while 20 patients did not. Blood samples were analyzed at 3 weeks after treatment start (second dose) and at 6 weeks after treatment start. Over 28 patients had pretreatment blood TCR-seq, approximately 24 had at least one posttreatment blood collection, and approximately 24 had tumor TCR-seq. An ECOG performance status of 0 or 1 was recorded for the patients, and 0 to 3 prior chemotherapy regimens had been received by the patients. About 90% of the roughly 29 patients were identified as males with urothelial cancer of bladder origin, and a prior smoking history was reported by 18 of 29 patients. Pretreatment tumor samples, along with matched peripheral blood collected serially before and after atezolizumab treatment, underwent TCR sequencing. In the same patients, whole exome sequencing and RNA sequencing of pretreatment tumors were performed in addition to TCR sequencing.

Worth noting for this clone: There is no known antigen for this receptor. Per-nucleotide qualities are absent, and no much larger clonotype sits a single base away.

A cohort of 25 to 30 patients with locally advanced or metastatic urothelial carcinoma, treated at Memorial Sloan Kettering on a trial protocol, was included. Peripheral blood mononuclear cells were collected pretreatment and during treatment, with between 1 and 8 total time points obtained per patient. The Qiagen DNeasy Blood extraction kit was used to purify genomic DNA from total PBMCs and from tumor samples. PBMCs were collected pretreatment and during treatment and were isolated and stored as previously described. The research as a whole found: Because of the small sample size (n of about 30) and the many exploratory analyses performed, the results are intended to be regarded as hypothesis-generating. Among patients with durable benefit, tumor-associated TCR clones showed greater expansion in peripheral blood 3 weeks after treatment started (n = 22, p = 0.022). Improved progression-free and overall survival was found to be associated with pretreatment peripheral blood TCR clonality below the median.

Counted from cysteine to phenylalanine, this CDR3 has 15 amino acids. The sequence is cut down to CDR3 DNA, 45 bases in frame from base 1. Sequences GTSNPN (CDR1) and SVGIG (CDR2) are obtained from the germline V gene (reference sequence). Compared with germline, V lacks 3 bases and J lacks 6 bases; bases without a gene match: 9. Synthetic TCR analog templates were spiked into each PCR so that absolute template abundance could be estimated from read counts. TCRbeta CDR3 regions were amplified from genomic DNA with bias-controlled V and J gene primers using the immunoSEQ assay. Sequencing of rearranged TCRbeta segments was done at approximately 20X coverage. Turning to the authors' computational methods: Sequencing errors were corrected by clustering, and CDR3s were annotated against IMGT so that V, D and J genes could be assigned. Downstream analyses used only productive TCRbeta rearrangements and left out out-of-frame or stop-codon sequences. To compute clonality, Shannon entropy was normalized by the log of the number of unique productive sequences and then subtracted from one. Clones differing between time points or between blood and tumor were identified by Fisher's exact test with Benjamini-Hochberg correction at adjusted p below 0.01. TCRdb provides this immuneACCESS table in a form limited to in-frame rearrangements. Some clones are lacking; in checked studies, under half of them reflect an unresolved V gene, and why the rest are absent is not known. The V and J calls and clone size were taken over from that table, and D and trimming were inferred from the DNA. Across this sample there are about 84,000 clones, with 85% to 95% seen only once. In total, the top ten clones hold over 8.5% of the sample.

The source material was PBMCs, sampled around atezolizumab (anti-PD-L1) treatment. The V and J genes are TRBV30 and TRBJ2-7; 12 central nucleotides agree with TRBD2. The TCR comes from a man aged 60 to 69 with urothelial cancer. The bases are TGTGCCTGGAGAGAAACTGGACTAGCGGGGCGCGAGCAGTACTTC. Its coded protein is CAWRETGLAGREQYF.